This TCR beta chain derives from a study of blood T cell repertoires in COVID-19. The table came from immunoSEQ multiplex PCR; TCRdb's copy has only in-frame clones and leaves some out. The repertoire holds 200,000 to 250,000 clones, roughly 80% seen once, with about 10% in the top ten. This clone was found a few times. Specimen: peripheral blood. This receptor was taken from a man older than 75 with acute or convalescent COVID-19.

DNA of the CDR3: TGTGCCAGCAAGGACTCCCAGGGGGCGCCGGATACGCAGTATTTT. Protein product: CASKDSQGAPDTQYF. The genes are TRBV6-5 and TRBJ2-3; 8 bases agree with TRBD1. V gave up 7 bases and J gave up 6 bases; unmatched junction bases: 12. CDR3 size: 15 residues. Germline values: CDR1 MNHEY, CDR2 SVGAGI.